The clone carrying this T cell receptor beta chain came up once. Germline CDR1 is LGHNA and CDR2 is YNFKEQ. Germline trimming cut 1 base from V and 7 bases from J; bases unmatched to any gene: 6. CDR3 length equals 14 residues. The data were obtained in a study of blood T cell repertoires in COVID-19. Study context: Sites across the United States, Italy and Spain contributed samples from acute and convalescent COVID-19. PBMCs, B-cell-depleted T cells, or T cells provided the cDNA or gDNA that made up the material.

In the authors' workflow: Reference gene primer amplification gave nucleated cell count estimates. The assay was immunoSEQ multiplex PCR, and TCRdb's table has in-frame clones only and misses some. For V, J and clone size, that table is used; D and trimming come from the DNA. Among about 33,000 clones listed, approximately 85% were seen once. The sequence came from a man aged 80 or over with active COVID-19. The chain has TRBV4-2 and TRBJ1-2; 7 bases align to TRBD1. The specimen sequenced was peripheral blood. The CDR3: CASSQAQGRTGYTF. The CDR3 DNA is TGTGCCAGCAGCCAAGCACAGGGGAGAACTGGCTACACCTTC.